These 17 T cell receptor beta chains were sequenced from one sample in a study of CD8+ T cells in alopecia areata (dated by TCRdb to the late 2010s). The time point label on this specimen signifies: baseline before oral tofacitinib. Receptor libraries were prepared by the immunoSEQ multiplex PCR assay. To provide template for TCR sequencing, every sample had RNA extracted and reverse transcribed into cDNA. Imported from immuneACCESS, the table was reduced by TCRdb to in-frame sequences with V and J called. These copies leave out some clones; in studies compared against another copy, an unresolved V gene accounts for under half, and the cause of the remainder is not known. Within this sample are 65,000 to 75,000 clones, with roughly 44% of them counted one time only. The ten most abundant clones make up approximately 17% of the sample. Sequencing was performed on CD8+ T cells sorted from blood, taken at week 0. The receptors shown here come from a human donor with alopecia areata.

The chain uses TRBV11-2 and TRBJ2-1; unclear D gene. Trimming removed 2 bases from V and 8 bases from J, with 7 bases in between. Looked up from germline, CDR1 is SGHAT and CDR2 is FQNNGV. This CDR3 has 12 residues. In DNA, the CDR3 is TGTGCCAGCAGCTTATCCCTGGATGAGCAGTTCTTC. It is translated as CASSLSLDEQFF.

There are a few counts of this clone. The J gene is TRBJ2-5, the V gene TRBV25-1; tentatively, D is TRBD2 (5 bases). This CDR3 spans 14 amino acids. V shed 3 bases and J shed 5 bases, with 13 bases lying between them. Germline loops: CDR1 MGHDK, CDR2 SYGVNS. The CDR3 sequence: CASSDSGSLETQYF. DNA of the CDR3: TGTGCCAGCAGTGACAGTGGGAGTTTGGAGACCCAGTACTTC. Full variable domain (missing parts from reference TRBV25-1 and TRBJ2-5): EADIYQTPRYLVIGTGKKITLECSQTMGHDKMYWYQQDPGMELHLIHYSYGVNSTEKGDLSSESTVSRIRTEHFPLTLESARPSHTSQYLCASSDSGSLETQYFGPGTRLLVL.

The chain combines TRBV7-9 with TRBJ2-1, with TRBD2 identical over 7 bases. Germline values: CDR1 SEHNR, CDR2 FQNEAQ (reference sequence). J gave up 9 bases and V 5 bases, and 7 bases lay outside the gene matches. The CDR3 length is 13 residues. The CDR3 DNA sequence: TGTGCCAGCAGCCGATCACTAGCGAGTGAGCAGTTCTTC. Translated, it gives CASSRSLASEQFF.

The chain couples TRBV9 to TRBJ2-7; D gene unclear. The CDR3 extends over 12 amino acids. In germline, CDR1 is SGDLS, CDR2 YYNGEE. Trimming shortened V by 4 bases and J by 3 bases, and 8 bases separated the two germline ends. CDR3 sequence reads: CASSQDIYEQYF. CDR3 coding DNA: TGTGCCAGCAGCCAAGATATCTACGAGCAGTACTTC.

The rearrangement joins TRBV9 to TRBJ2-1; 9 bases agree with TRBD2. V lost 1 base to trimming and J lost 9 bases; unmatched junction nucleotides: 11. The germline CDR1 and CDR2 sequences are SGDLS and YYNGEE. The CDR3 is made up of 16 amino acids. The CDR3 region has the DNA TGTGCCAGCAGCGTAACGGAGCGGGAGGTATCGGGTGAGCAGTTCTTC. The encoded protein is CASSVTEREVSGEQFF. The full variable domain, with the rest looked up from reference TRBV9 and TRBJ2-1, is DSGVTQTPKHLITATGQRVTLRCSPRSGDLSVYWYQQSLDQGLQFLIQYYNGEERAKGNILERFSAQQFPDLHSELNLSSLELGDSALYFCASSVTEREVSGEQFFGPGTRLTVL.

The chain has TRBV4-2 and TRBJ1-1, with a weak D call TRBD1 (5 bases). The V gene lost 0 bases and the J gene lost 7 bases, with 12 bases spanning the gap. Germline CDR1 LGHNA, CDR2 YNFKEQ. The CDR3 extends over 14 amino acids. Written as DNA, the CDR3 is TGTGCCAGCAGCCAAGATGGGGGTGGAGGTGAAGCTTTCTTT. This sequence encodes CASSQDGGGGEAFF.

The chain links TRBV13 to TRBJ1-1, with D uncertain. Between the trimmed V and J ends, which lost 4 bases and 10 bases, there was a span of 16 bases. CDR3 length: 13 amino acids. The germline gives CDR1 PRHDT, CDR2 FYEKMQ (reference sequence). The CDR3, as DNA: TGTGCCAGCAGCTCCGCCCCGAAGGTCGGAGCTTTCTTT. It encodes CASSSAPKVGAFF.

CDR3 sequence (DNA): TGTGCCAGCAGCGATAGCGGCAACCAAGAGACCCAGTACTTC. Protein: CASSDSGNQETQYF. The chain recombines TRBV9 with TRBJ2-5, with a possible D match to TRBD2 (6 bases). V was shortened by 3 bases and J by 0 bases, with 9 bases between the two germline ends. The CDR3 length is 14 residues. Per the germline V gene, CDR1 is SGDLS and CDR2 is YYNGEE.

This clone appeared a few times. This chain connects TRBV11-3 to TRBJ2-1; 14 bases align to TRBD2. This CDR3 has 15 amino acids. The V gene's germline CDR1 is SGHNT and CDR2 YENEEA. V shed 5 bases, J shed 7 bases, and the junction held 4 bases outside the gene matches. The CDR3 region has the DNA TGTGCCAGCAGCCCGGGACTAGCGGGAGTGAATGAGCAGTTCTTC. Encoded protein: CASSPGLAGVNEQFF.

This clone was recorded only once. V usage is TRBV29-1 and J usage is TRBJ2-3; the match to TRBD2 covers 13 bases. V trimming: 4 bases; J trimming: 5 bases; junction bases outside the gene matches: 12. Germline V gene sequence: CDR1 SQVTM, CDR2 ANQGSEA. CDR3 size: 17 residues. CDR3 amino acids: CSVVPFRLAGGIDTQYF. For the CDR3, the DNA is TGCAGCGTTGTGCCCTTCAGACTAGCGGGAGGTATAGATACGCAGTATTTT.

The chain has TRBV10-2 and TRBJ1-1; a weak D match, TRBD1 (5 bases). Germline-derived CDR1 and CDR2 are WSHSY and SAAADI. This CDR3 is 14 amino acids long. Trimming cost V 3 bases and J 7 bases, with 15 bases left between them. Here the CDR3 reads CASSDRGRADEAFF. Written as DNA, the CDR3 is TGCGCCAGCAGTGATCGGGGGAGGGCAGATGAAGCTTTCTTT.

CDR3: CASRTGTSLFF. In nucleotides, the CDR3 is TGTGCCAGCAGAACGGGGACTAGCTTGTTCTTC. The V and J genes are TRBV7-2 and TRBJ2-1; the match to TRBD2 covers 9 bases. This CDR3 region has 11 residues. Germline V lookup: CDR1 SGHTA, CDR2 FQGNSA. V was pared by 6 bases and J by 15 bases, with 6 bases of the junction left unmatched.

This clone turned up a few times. V gene TRBV28 combines with J gene TRBJ2-1; weak D call: TRBD2 (5 bases). From germline, CDR1 is MDHEN and CDR2 SYDVKM. V was shortened by 2 bases and J by 6 bases, with 8 bases between the two germline ends. The CDR3 has 13 residues. The CDR3 DNA is TGTGCCAGCAGTTTAGGGAGTACCAATGAGCAGTTCTTC. Protein: CASSLGSTNEQFF.

This clone has just a few counts. V and J are TRBV4-1 and TRBJ2-6; unclear D gene. CDR3 size: 14 residues. The V gene lost 4 bases and the J gene lost 2 bases, with 6 bases spanning the gap. Germline loops: CDR1 MGHRA, CDR2 YSYEKL. This CDR3 reads CASSPSPGANVLTF. The CDR3 DNA reads TGCGCCAGCAGCCCAAGCCCTGGGGCCAACGTCCTGACTTTC.

CDR3 amino acids: CASSHVSPSPKNIQYF. CDR3 in DNA: TGTGCCAGCAGCCATGTCTCACCTAGCCCCAAAAACATTCAGTACTTC. The chain uses TRBV11-2 and TRBJ2-4; D might be TRBD2 (5 bases). Per germline, CDR1 SGHAT and CDR2 FQNNGV. V gave up 5 bases and J gave up 2 bases, with 16 bases separating them. This CDR3 has 16 amino acids.

This clone is large (0.1 to 1%) within its sample. J is TRBJ2-7 and V is TRBV9; 8 nucleotides agree with TRBD2. The CDR3 spans 14 residues. V gave up 2 bases and J gave up 3 bases; unmatched junction bases: 4. Germline CDR1 is SGDLS and CDR2 is YYNGEE. The CDR3 protein is CASSVYGTSYEQYF. The CDR3 DNA sequence: TGTGCCAGCAGCGTCTACGGGACTAGCTACGAGCAGTACTTC.

The chain uses TRBV30 and TRBJ2-1, with no clear D. Trimming took off 5 bases at V and 4 bases at J, with 12 bases between the two ends. Germline lookup yields CDR1 GTSNPN and CDR2 SVGIG (reference sequence). This CDR3 has 13 residues. CDR3 in amino acids: CAWGMDGYNEQFF. DNA of the CDR3: TGTGCCTGGGGAATGGACGGGTACAATGAGCAGTTCTTC.